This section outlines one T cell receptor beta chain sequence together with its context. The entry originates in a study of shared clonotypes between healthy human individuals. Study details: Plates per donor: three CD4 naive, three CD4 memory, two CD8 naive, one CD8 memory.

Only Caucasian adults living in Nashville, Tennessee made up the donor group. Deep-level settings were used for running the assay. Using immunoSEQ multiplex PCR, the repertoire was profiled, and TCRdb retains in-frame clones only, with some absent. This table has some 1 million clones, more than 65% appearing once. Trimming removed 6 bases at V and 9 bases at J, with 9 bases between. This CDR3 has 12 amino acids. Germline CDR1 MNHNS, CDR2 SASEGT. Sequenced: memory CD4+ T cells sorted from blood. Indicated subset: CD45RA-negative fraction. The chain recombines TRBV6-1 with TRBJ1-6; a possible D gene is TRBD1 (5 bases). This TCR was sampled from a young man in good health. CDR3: CASRPGGSPLHF. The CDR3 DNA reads TGTGCCAGCAGGCCTGGGGGTTCACCCCTCCACTTT.